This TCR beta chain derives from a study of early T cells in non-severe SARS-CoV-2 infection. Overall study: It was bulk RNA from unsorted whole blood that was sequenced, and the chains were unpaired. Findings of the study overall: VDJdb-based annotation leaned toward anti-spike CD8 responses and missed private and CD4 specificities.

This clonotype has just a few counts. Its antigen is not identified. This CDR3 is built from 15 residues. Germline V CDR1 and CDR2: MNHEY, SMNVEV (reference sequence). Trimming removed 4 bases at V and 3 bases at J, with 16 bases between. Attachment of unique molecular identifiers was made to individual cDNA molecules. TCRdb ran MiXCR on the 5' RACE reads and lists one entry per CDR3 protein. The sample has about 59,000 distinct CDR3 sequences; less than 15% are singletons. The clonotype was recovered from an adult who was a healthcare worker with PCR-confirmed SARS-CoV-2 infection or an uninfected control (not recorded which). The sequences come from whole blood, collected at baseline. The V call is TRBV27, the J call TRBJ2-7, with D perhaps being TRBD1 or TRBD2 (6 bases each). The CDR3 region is CASSSIAGHGYEQYF. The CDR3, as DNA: TGTGCCAGCAGTTCAATCGCGGGACACGGCTACGAGCAGTACTTC.